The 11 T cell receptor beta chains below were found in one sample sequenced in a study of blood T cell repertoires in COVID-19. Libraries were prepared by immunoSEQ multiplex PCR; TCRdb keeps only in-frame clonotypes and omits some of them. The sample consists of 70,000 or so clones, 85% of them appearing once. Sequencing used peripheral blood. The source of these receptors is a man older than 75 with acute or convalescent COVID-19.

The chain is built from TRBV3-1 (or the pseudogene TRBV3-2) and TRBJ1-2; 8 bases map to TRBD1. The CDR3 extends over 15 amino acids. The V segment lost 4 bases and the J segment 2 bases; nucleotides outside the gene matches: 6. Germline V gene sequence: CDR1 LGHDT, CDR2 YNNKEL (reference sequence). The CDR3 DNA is TGTGCCAGCAGCCTGACAGGGGAGGGAAACTATGGCTACACCTTC. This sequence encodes CASSLTGEGNYGYTF.

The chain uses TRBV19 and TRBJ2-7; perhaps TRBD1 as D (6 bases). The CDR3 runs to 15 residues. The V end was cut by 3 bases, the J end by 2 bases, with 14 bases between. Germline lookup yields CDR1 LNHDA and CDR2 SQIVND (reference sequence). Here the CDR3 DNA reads TGTGCCAGTAGTATTTGGGGGCAGAAAGCCTACGAGCAGTACTTC. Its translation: CASSIWGQKAYEQYF.

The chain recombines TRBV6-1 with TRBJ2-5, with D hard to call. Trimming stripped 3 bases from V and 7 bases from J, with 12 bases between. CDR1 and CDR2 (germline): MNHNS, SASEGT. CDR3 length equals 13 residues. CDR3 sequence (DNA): TGTGCCAGCAGTGAGGATGCAGCAGGGACCCAGTACTTC. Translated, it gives CASSEDAAGTQYF.

The CDR3 sequence is CASSISGRRETQYF. In nucleotides, the CDR3 is TGTGCCAGCAGCATTAGCGGGAGAAGGGAGACCCAGTACTTC. The gene calls are TRBV7-2 and TRBJ2-5; 9 bases map to TRBD2. There are 14 residues in the CDR3. The germline gives CDR1 SGHTA, CDR2 FQGNSA. V lost 5 bases and J lost 5; bases outside the gene matches: 6.

In DNA form, the CDR3 reads TGCGCCAGCACCGGGGGATTGAACACTGAAGCTTTCTTT. Amino acids: CASTGGLNTEAFF. The rearrangement joins TRBV10-1 to TRBJ1-1; D may be TRBD1 (5 bases). This CDR3 has 13 residues. Trimming took 7 bases from V and 0 from J, leaving 9 bases between them. Germline V gene lookup returns CDR1 WNHNN and CDR2 SYGVQD (reference sequence).

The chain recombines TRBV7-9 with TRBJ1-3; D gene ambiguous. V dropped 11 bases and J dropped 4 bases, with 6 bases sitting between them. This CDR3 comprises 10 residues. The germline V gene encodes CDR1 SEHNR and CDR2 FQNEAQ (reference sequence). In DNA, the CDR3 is TGTGCCCTCGGGGGAAACACCATATATTTT. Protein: CALGGNTIYF.

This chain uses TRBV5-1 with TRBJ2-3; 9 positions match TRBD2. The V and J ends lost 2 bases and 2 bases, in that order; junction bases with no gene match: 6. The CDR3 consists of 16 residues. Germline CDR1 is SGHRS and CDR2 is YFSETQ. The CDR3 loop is CASSLTLAGLTDTQYF. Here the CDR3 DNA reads TGCGCCAGCAGCTTAACCCTAGCGGGACTCACAGATACGCAGTATTTT.

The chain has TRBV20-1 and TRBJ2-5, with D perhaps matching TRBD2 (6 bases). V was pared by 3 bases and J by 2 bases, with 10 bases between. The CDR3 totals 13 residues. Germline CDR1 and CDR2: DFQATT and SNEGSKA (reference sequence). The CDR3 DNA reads TGCAGTGCTAGTGACGGGGGACAAGAGACCCAGTACTTC. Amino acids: CSASDGGQETQYF.

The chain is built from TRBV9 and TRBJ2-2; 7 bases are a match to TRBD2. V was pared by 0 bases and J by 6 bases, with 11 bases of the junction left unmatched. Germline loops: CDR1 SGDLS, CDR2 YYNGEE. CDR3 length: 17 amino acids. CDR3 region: CASSVGGSGPTAGELFF. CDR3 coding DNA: TGTGCCAGCAGCGTAGGCGGGAGCGGACCAACGGCCGGGGAGCTGTTTTTT.

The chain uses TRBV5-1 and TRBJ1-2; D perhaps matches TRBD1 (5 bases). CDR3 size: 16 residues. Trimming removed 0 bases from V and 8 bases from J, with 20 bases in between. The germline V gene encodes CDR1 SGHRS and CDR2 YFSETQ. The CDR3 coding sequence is TGCGCCAGCAGCTTGGGGGGTACAGGTTACCGGCTCGGCTACACCTTC. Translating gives CASSLGGTGYRLGYTF.

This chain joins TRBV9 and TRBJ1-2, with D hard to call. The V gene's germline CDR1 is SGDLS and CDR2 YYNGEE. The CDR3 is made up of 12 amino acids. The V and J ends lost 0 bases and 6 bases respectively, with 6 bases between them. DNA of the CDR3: TGTGCCAGCAGCGTAGACGGGGATGGCTACACCTTC. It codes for CASSVDGDGYTF.